Here is one T cell receptor (beta chain) with its context. TCRdb keeps only in-frame clones here, not all; method: immunoSEQ multiplex PCR. The table lists 55,000 to 65,000 clones, 65% to 80% of them singletons. These data are taken from a study of blood T cell repertoires in COVID-19. Study details: Italy, Spain and the United States were the sources of the convalescent and acute COVID-19 samples.

V was shortened by 3 bases and J by 6 bases, with 6 bases between the two germline ends. This CDR3 comprises 12 residues. From germline, CDR1 is MDHEN and CDR2 SYDVKM. This sequence originates from a man aged 60 to 75 with acute or convalescent COVID-19. The sample taken for sequencing was peripheral blood. V is TRBV28 and J is TRBJ2-1; D unclear. Here the CDR3 DNA reads TGTGCCAGCAGTTTGAGCATCAATGAGCAGTTCTTC. Translating it yields CASSLSINEQFF. Variable domain in full (rest from reference TRBV28 and TRBJ2-1): DVKVTQSSRYLVKRTGEKVFLECVQDMDHENMFWYRQDPGLGLRLIYFSYDVKMKEKGDIPEGYSVSREKKERFSLILESASTNQTSMYLCASSLSINEQFFGPGTRLTVL.